The present entry profiles one T cell receptor beta chain with its context. Its antigen remains unidentified. MiXCR, applied by TCRdb to the 5' RACE reads, yields one record per CDR3 protein. The table lists about 320,000 distinct CDR3 sequences, over 3.5% of them singletons. This entry comes from a study of T cells after yellow fever vaccination. The study's findings and limits: Most clones from primary vaccination were detected again post-booster (roughly 95% CD4, 70% to 90% CD8).

The material was PBMCs, obtained 15 days after the yellow fever booster vaccination. The origin of this receptor is a man between 18 and 35 years old who received the YFV17D yellow fever vaccine.

CDR3 region: CASRPLGGWLNAFF. The CDR3 DNA reads TGTGCCAGCAGACCCCTTGGGGGTTGGTTGAATGCTTTCTTT. The chain carries TRBV27 and TRBJ1-1; D possibly corresponds to TRBD1 (5 bases). The germline V gene encodes CDR1 MNHEY and CDR2 SMNVEV (reference sequence). V was trimmed by 6 bases and J by 11 bases, leaving 22 bases between them. The CDR3 is made up of 14 amino acids.